One and the same sample provided the 20 T cell receptor beta chains below, sequenced in a study of blood T cells in healthy people across ages (dated by TCRdb to between 2014 and 2017). Preparation of the library involved 5' RACE. TCRdb shows the sequencer as Illumina HiSeq 2500. A second about 6 to 11 cycle PCR used a sample-barcoded 5' primer and a J-beta primer mix. The public reads were run again by TCRdb, first through fastp at Q25 and then through MiXCR, and only productive beta chains were kept. All rows with the same CDR3 protein become a single entry with the most common DNA and genes. This sample lists more than 1,400,000 distinct CDR3 sequences; roughly 45% were detected once. The top ten hold under 8% of the sample. Sequenced material: blood. The origin of the receptors is a woman aged 18-35 years in good health.

This clonotype was counted once. This chain connects TRBV12-3 or TRBV12-4 to TRBJ2-5; D possibly matches TRBD1 or TRBD2 (5 bases each). The length of the CDR3 is 16 residues. The V and J ends lost 6 bases and 3 bases respectively, with 20 bases between them. The CDR3 DNA follows: TGTGCCAGCAGCCAATGGTTAGGGGACGGGGAAGAGACCCAGTACTTC. This codes for CASSQWLGDGEETQYF.

This clonotype was detected only once. The V gene is TRBV2, the J gene TRBJ2-1; no clear D. The CDR3 covers 12 residues. Trimming shortened V by 8 bases and J by 9 bases, and 14 bases separated the two germline ends. CDR1 is SNHLY, CDR2 FYNNEI, per germline. CDR3 in amino acids: CASSSGVSEQFF. Written as DNA, the CDR3 is TGTGCCAGCTCCAGTGGCGTAAGTGAGCAGTTCTTC.

This chain joins TRBV27 and TRBJ2-3, with 7 bases aligning to TRBD2. J gave up 2 bases and V 6 bases, and 8 bases lay outside the gene matches. The CDR3 is made up of 15 amino acids. From germline, CDR1 is MNHEY and CDR2 SMNVEV (reference sequence). CDR3 coding DNA: TGTGCCAGCAGCACCCCTGGGGGGGTCACAGATACGCAGTATTTT. The encoded protein is CASSTPGGVTDTQYF.

This sequence joins TRBV4-1 and TRBJ1-1, with TRBD1 as a possible D gene (5 bases). V was pared by 1 base and J by 2 bases, with 14 bases between. From germline, CDR1 is MGHRA and CDR2 YSYEKL. There are 16 residues in the CDR3. CDR3 sequence reads: CASSQVPGAGNTEAFF. The CDR3 DNA reads as TGCGCCAGCAGCCAAGTCCCTGGGGCGGGAAACACTGAAGCTTTCTTT.

This clonotype appeared a few times. V is TRBV27 and J is TRBJ2-7, with a tentative D call TRBD1 (6 bases). This CDR3 is built from 15 residues. With 6 bases removed from V and 0 bases from J, the gap between germline ends came to 15 bases. Looked up from germline, CDR1 is MNHEY and CDR2 is SMNVEV (reference sequence). The CDR3 spells CASSLGQGFSYEQYF. The CDR3 DNA is TGTGCCAGCAGCCTCGGGCAGGGGTTCTCCTACGAGCAGTACTTC.

This clonotype was detected a few times. The CDR3 here is CASSHSDRGAYEQYF. CDR3 bases: TGCGCCAGCAGCCACTCGGACAGGGGCGCCTACGAGCAGTACTTC. The chain is built from TRBV4-1 and TRBJ2-7; 9 nucleotides agree with TRBD1. Losses at the gene ends were 3 bases for V and 2 bases for J; bases not matched to a gene: 5. Per the germline V gene, CDR1 is MGHRA and CDR2 is YSYEKL. CDR3 length equals 15 residues.

CDR3 sequence reads: CSVEDAVEKLFF. The CDR3 region has the DNA TGCAGCGTTGAGGACGCAGTTGAAAAACTGTTTTTT. V and J are TRBV29-1 and TRBJ1-4; D not resolved. Trimming left V 3 bases short and J 7 bases short, with 9 bases between. CDR1 and CDR2 from the germline V gene are SQVTM and ANQGSEA. The CDR3 totals 12 residues.

The sample holds a few counts of this clonotype. This chain links TRBV5-1 with TRBJ2-3; 7 positions match TRBD2. Per the germline V gene, CDR1 is SGHRS and CDR2 is YFSETQ. V lost 0 bases and J lost 5; bases outside the gene matches: 6. CDR3 size: 15 residues. In nucleotides, the CDR3 is TGCGCCAGCAGCTTGGTGGCGGGGGTTGTAGATACGCAGTATTTT. It encodes CASSLVAGVVDTQYF.

The rearrangement links TRBV5-6 to TRBJ2-5, with D perhaps matching TRBD1 (6 bases). This CDR3 is 12 amino acids long. Germline CDR1 SGHDT, CDR2 YYEEEE. V was trimmed by 1 base and J by 13 bases, leaving 14 bases between them. The CDR3 sequence is CASSLLQGVRYF. DNA of the CDR3: TGTGCCAGCAGCTTGCTACAGGGTGTACGGTACTTC.

This sequence joins TRBV20-1 and TRBJ2-1; 10 bases are a match to TRBD2. Germline assignment: CDR1 DFQATT and CDR2 SNEGSKA (reference sequence). This CDR3 contains 15 residues. The trim removed 7 bases at V and 3 bases at J, leaving 9 bases unmatched. This CDR3 reads CSVGGVAGGYNEQFF. The CDR3 nucleotides read TGCAGTGTAGGTGGCGTAGCGGGAGGCTACAATGAGCAGTTCTTC.

The chain uses TRBV18 and TRBJ2-4, with TRBD1 matching over 9 bases. The V gene end was trimmed by 4 bases and the J gene end by 3 bases; junction bases not matched to a gene: 7. CDR1 is KGHSH and CDR2 is LQKENI in the germline V gene. The CDR3 covers 16 residues. The CDR3 DNA reads TGTGCCAGCTCACTCGCCGGGACAGGGATCAAAAACATTCAGTACTTC. Amino acids: CASSLAGTGIKNIQYF.

This clonotype showed up just once. V gene TRBV5-5 combines with J gene TRBJ2-1; 7 bases fit TRBD2. V lost 4 bases to trimming and J lost 8 bases; unmatched junction nucleotides: 9. Germline-derived CDR1 and CDR2 are SGHKS and YYEKEE (reference sequence). The CDR3 consists of 14 residues. The CDR3 region is CASSRRVGRDEQFF. CDR3 DNA: TGTGCCAGCAGCCGGCGGGTAGGGAGGGATGAGCAGTTCTTC.

The chain joins TRBV2 to TRBJ1-5; a weak D match, TRBD1 (5 bases). V was cut by 5 bases and J by 10 bases, with 15 bases left in between. The germline V gene encodes CDR1 SNHLY and CDR2 FYNNEI. CDR3 length: 13 amino acids. Here the CDR3 DNA reads TGTGCCAGCAGTCCCGTAGGGGAAACCCCCCAGCATTTT. Encoded protein: CASSPVGETPQHF.

The chain has TRBV20-1 and TRBJ2-7, with 10 positions matching TRBD1. Germline V gene data show CDR1 as DFQATT and CDR2 as SNEGSKA (reference sequence). The CDR3 has 15 residues. V shed 3 bases, J shed 2 bases, and the junction held 7 bases outside the gene matches. The DNA of the CDR3 is TGCAGTGCTAGGCATATGGGACAGGGGACCTACGAGCAGTACTTC. Its translation is CSARHMGQGTYEQYF.

The chain is built from TRBV19 and TRBJ1-4, with TRBD1 as a possible D gene (5 bases). This CDR3 has 13 amino acids. V was trimmed by 5 bases and J by 8 bases, leaving 12 bases between them. Germline V gene lookup returns CDR1 LNHDA and CDR2 SQIVND (reference sequence). The chain's CDR3 is CASSVGGIEKLFF. The CDR3 DNA sequence: TGTGCCAGTAGTGTCGGGGGAATCGAAAAACTGTTTTTT.

In the case of this clonotype: The missing conserved phenylalanine or tryptophan at the end of this CDR3 makes a read error likely. This chain connects TRBV25-1 to TRBJ2-7; TRBD2 matches at 11 bases. CDR3 length: 14 amino acids. The germline CDR1 and CDR2 sequences are MGHDK and SYGVNS. Trimming cost V 8 bases and J 1 base; bases outside gene matches: 4. The CDR3 region is CASAGLAVSYEQYS. The CDR3 bases are TGTGCCAGCGCGGGACTAGCGGTTTCCTACGAGCAGTACTCC.

This sequence joins TRBV7-9 and TRBJ2-1; no definite D call. There are 11 residues in the CDR3. V lost 4 bases to trimming and J lost 8 bases, with 6 bases between them. Germline V gene lookup returns CDR1 SEHNR and CDR2 FQNEAQ (reference sequence). The CDR3 coding sequence is TGTGCCAGCAGCTATAAAGATGAGCAGTTCTTC. Its translation: CASSYKDEQFF.

J is TRBJ2-3 and V is TRBV20-1; D is unclear. Trimming took off 6 bases at V and 1 base at J, with 17 bases between the two ends. Germline CDR1 DFQATT, CDR2 SNEGSKA (reference sequence). This CDR3 is 15 amino acids long. The CDR3 region is CSAPSVEAGTDTQYF. The CDR3 DNA follows: TGCAGTGCCCCGTCGGTTGAGGCGGGCACAGATACGCAGTATTTT.

This clonotype was counted only a few times. The V gene is TRBV5-1, the J gene TRBJ2-5; D remains ambiguous. TRBJ2-7 explains the end of the DNA better; the J call may be wrong. This CDR3 is built from 11 residues. In germline, CDR1 is SGHRS, CDR2 YFSETQ. CDR3 residues: CASRDGNEQYF. The CDR3 DNA reads TGCGCCAGCAGGGACGGTAACGAGCAGTACTTC.

This clonotype was seen a single time. This chain connects TRBV6-1 to TRBJ1-5; D not resolved. Germline V lookup: CDR1 MNHNS, CDR2 SASEGT. V lost 5 bases and J lost 0, with 23 bases in between. The CDR3 length is 19 residues. The CDR3 protein is CASSPQTQSYHISNQPQHF. The DNA for the CDR3 is TGTGCCAGCAGTCCCCAAACCCAATCCTATCACATTAGCAATCAGCCCCAGCATTTT.